These 6 T cell receptor beta chains originate from one sample sequenced in a study of blood T cells in healthy people across ages. A second roughly 6 to 11 cycle PCR used barcoded and J-beta primers. TCRdb reprocessed the 5' RACE reads via MiXCR and lists one record per CDR3 protein. The sample has around 990,000 distinct CDR3 sequences; 20% to 25% are singletons. These data were also filed under a second study, of T cells of mothers and their children.

Sequencing was carried out using blood. All receptors come from a girl aged 2 to 9 in good health.

This clonotype occurred a few times. The chain has TRBV5-1 and TRBJ2-2; a possible D gene is TRBD2 (5 bases). Germline V CDR1 and CDR2: SGHRS, YFSETQ. Trimming shortened V by 4 bases and J by 4 bases, and 14 bases separated the two germline ends. This CDR3 comprises 15 residues. CDR3 in DNA: TGCGCCAGCAGCCGATGGGGAGTCGTCACCGGGGAGCTGTTTTTT. Amino acid sequence: CASSRWGVVTGELFF.

CDR3 DNA sequence: TGCAGTGCTAGAGATATGTCAGGGACCTACGAGCAGTACTTC. Its translation: CSARDMSGTYEQYF. The gene calls are TRBV20-1 and TRBJ2-7, with D tentatively TRBD1 (5 bases). Germline V CDR1 and CDR2: DFQATT, SNEGSKA (reference sequence). This CDR3 region has 14 residues. Deletions cut 0 bases from V and 2 bases from J, with 11 bases between.

This clonotype was found a few times. The chain recombines TRBV20-1 with TRBJ2-1; 13 nucleotides match TRBD2. This CDR3 has 18 amino acids. V shed 6 bases, J shed 2 bases, and the junction held 13 bases outside the gene matches. In germline, CDR1 is DFQATT, CDR2 SNEGSKA (reference sequence). In DNA, the CDR3 is TGCAGTGCCTTAGGGGGACTAGCGGGATTGGGAACCTACAATGAGCAGTTCTTC. This encodes CSALGGLAGLGTYNEQFF.

Points on this clonotype: This may be a read error, as it is one base from a much larger clone. V usage is TRBV29-1 and J usage is TRBJ2-5; D ambiguous. V shed 0 bases and J shed 6 bases, with 2 bases lying between them. The CDR3 is made up of 10 amino acids. The germline V gene has CDR1 SQVTM and CDR2 ANQGSEA. The CDR3, as DNA: TGCAGCGTTGAAGAAAAGACCCAGTACTTC. It codes for CSVEEKTQYF.

This clonotype was seen once. The chain couples TRBV5-5 to TRBJ1-3; D may be TRBD1 (5 bases). This CDR3 is 16 amino acids long. Trimming took off 7 bases at V and 0 bases at J, with 17 bases between the two ends. From germline, CDR1 is SGHKS and CDR2 YYEKEE (reference sequence). The CDR3 protein is CASGRDLHTSGNTIYF. The DNA for the CDR3 is TGTGCCAGCGGACGGGACCTCCACACCTCTGGAAACACCATATATTTT.

Here the CDR3 reads CASSGGQGTDTQYF. For the CDR3, the DNA is TGTGCCAGCAGCGGAGGACAGGGAACAGATACGCAGTATTTT. The chain links TRBV7-2 to TRBJ2-3, with 8 nucleotides matching TRBD1. With V trimmed by 5 bases and J by 3 bases, 4 bases remained unmatched. CDR3 length: 14 residues. Germline assignment: CDR1 SGHTA and CDR2 FQGNSA.